The clone carrying this T cell receptor (beta chain) was found many times. The data were obtained in a study of shared clonotypes between healthy human individuals. The CDR3 is 15 amino acids. Trimming shortened V by 3 bases and J by 4 bases, and 14 bases separated the two germline ends. Germline loops: CDR1 WNHNN, CDR2 SYGVQD (reference sequence). Sequencing was performed with immunoSEQ multiplex PCR; in TCRdb, only in-frame clones are kept and a portion is missing. This table has 600,000 to 750,000 clones, approximately 75% appearing once. The source of this sequence is a woman aged 25 to 39 in good health. V and J are TRBV10-1 and TRBJ2-3; the D gene is possibly TRBD1 (6 bases). Input material: memory CD4+ T cells sorted from blood. Specified subset: CD45RA-negative fraction. Written as DNA, the CDR3 is TGCGCCAGCAGTGATGCAGGGGACCAGGCAGATACGCAGTATTTT. Amino acid sequence: CASSDAGDQADTQYF.